These 2 T cell receptor beta chains share one sample of origin, sequenced in a study of OX40 agonist ivuxolimab in advanced cancers. Libraries were prepared by immunoSEQ multiplex PCR; TCRdb keeps only in-frame clonotypes and omits some of them. The table lists about 47,000 clones, 70% to 90% of them singletons. The sample was CD4+ or CD8+ T cells sorted from blood, taken in a trial of the OX40 agonist ivuxolimab. The receptors were gathered from an adult with an advanced solid tumor such as melanoma, head and neck, liver or kidney cancer.

The rearrangement links TRBV28 to TRBJ1-5; D is unclear. The CDR3 runs 14 residues. The ends were cut back, 6 bases at V and 3 bases at J, with 12 bases in the middle. The germline V gene encodes CDR1 MDHEN and CDR2 SYDVKM. The DNA for the CDR3 is TGTGCCAGCAGCTACCAGGTCCTCAATCAGCCCCAGCATTTT. Its protein is CASSYQVLNQPQHF.

This clone was counted a single time. This chain connects TRBV27 to TRBJ2-1, with TRBD2 matching over 9 bases. CDR1 is MNHEY and CDR2 is SMNVEV in the germline V gene (reference sequence). The V segment lost 3 bases and the J segment 7 bases; nucleotides outside the gene matches: 10. The CDR3 runs 16 residues. This CDR3 is CASSFRLAGKKNEQFF. The CDR3 DNA sequence: TGTGCCAGCAGTTTTCGGCTAGCGGGAAAAAAGAATGAGCAGTTCTTC.